Listed below are T cell receptor beta chains from one sample, sequenced in a study of T cells in Graves' hyperthyroidism and ophthalmopathy. MiXCR, applied by TCRdb to the multiplex PCR reads, yields one record per CDR3 protein. This sample carries about 350,000 distinct CDR3 sequences, 13% to 15% of them seen once, and the ten largest clones take roughly 20%. Source material: blood. The receptor source for this set is a woman in her sixties with Graves' ophthalmopathy. The CDR3 runs from the conserved cysteine through the conserved F or W. The D gene is left open where the match is weak. Part of the rows lack a size; the others show once, few, many or a class for expanded clones.

cdr3_length: 15; v_call: TRBV7-2; j_call: TRBJ2-1; clone_size: many; d_call: -; cdr3_nt: TGTGCCAGCACCTCGAAGACAGGCTATGGGGATGAGCAGTTCTTC; cdr3_aa: CASTSKTGYGDEQFF
cdr3_length: 14; v_call: TRBV20-1; j_call: TRBJ2-3; clone_size: -; d_call: TRBD2; cdr3_nt: TGCAGTGCTAGTTTAGCGGGAATCCCAGATACGCAGTATTTT; cdr3_aa: CSASLAGIPDTQYF
cdr3_length: 18; v_call: TRBV7-2; j_call: TRBJ2-5; clone_size: few; d_call: TRBD2; cdr3_nt: TGTGCCAGCAGCTTAGGAGGACTAGCGGGAGGGGCCCAAGAGACCCAGTACTTC; cdr3_aa: CASSLGGLAGGAQETQYF
cdr3_length: 16; v_call: TRBV20-1; j_call: TRBJ2-1; clone_size: many; d_call: TRBD2; cdr3_nt: TGCAGTGCTAGAGGCCTAGCGGGAGGGCCGTACAATGAGCAGTTCTTC; cdr3_aa: CSARGLAGGPYNEQFF
cdr3_length: 14; v_call: TRBV10-1; j_call: TRBJ2-7; clone_size: -; d_call: TRBD1; cdr3_nt: TGCGCCAGCAGCCCAAGGACAGGGCCCTACGAGCAGTACTTC; cdr3_aa: CASSPRTGPYEQYF
cdr3_length: 15; v_call: TRBV19; j_call: TRBJ2-7; clone_size: few; d_call: TRBD1; cdr3_nt: TGTGCCAGTAGTATGGACCTGGGACAGGGCGGTGAGCAGTACTTC; cdr3_aa: CASSMDLGQGGEQYF
cdr3_length: 15; v_call: TRBV7-8; j_call: TRBJ2-7; clone_size: many; d_call: -; cdr3_nt: TGTGCCAGCAGCTTAGTCGGGCTCGAAGGGGACGAGCAGTACTTC; cdr3_aa: CASSLVGLEGDEQYF
cdr3_length: 15; v_call: TRBV28; j_call: TRBJ2-5; clone_size: few; d_call: -; cdr3_nt: TGTGCCAGCAGTGATAGGACACGACCTGAAGAGACCCAGTACTTC; cdr3_aa: CASSDRTRPEETQYF
cdr3_length: 13; v_call: TRBV30; j_call: TRBJ1-2; clone_size: many; d_call: TRBD1; cdr3_nt: TGTGCCTATGCGGGACAGTCTAACTATGGCTACACCTTC; cdr3_aa: CAYAGQSNYGYTF
cdr3_length: 14; v_call: TRBV3-1; j_call: TRBJ2-5; clone_size: many; d_call: -; cdr3_nt: TGTGCCAGCAGCCAAGCGGGGGGCAGAGAGACCCAGTACTTC; cdr3_aa: CASSQAGGRETQYF
cdr3_length: 12; v_call: TRBV2; j_call: TRBJ1-5; clone_size: many; d_call: -; cdr3_nt: TGTGCCAGCAGGCACGGGGATCAGCCCCAGCATTTT; cdr3_aa: CASRHGDQPQHF
cdr3_length: 15; v_call: TRBV10-3; j_call: TRBJ2-3; clone_size: -; d_call: TRBD2; cdr3_nt: TGTGCCATCAGTGAGGGACTAGCGGACGTGAATACGCAGTATTTT; cdr3_aa: CAISEGLADVNTQYF
cdr3_length: 15; v_call: TRBV2; j_call: TRBJ1-2; clone_size: many; d_call: TRBD1; cdr3_nt: TGTGCCAGCAGACGAGGACAGGGGGCTTATGATGGCTACACCTTC; cdr3_aa: CASRRGQGAYDGYTF
cdr3_length: 13; v_call: TRBV28; j_call: TRBJ1-2; clone_size: -; d_call: -; cdr3_nt: TGTGCCAGCAGTTTGACAAACAAAAATGGCTACACCTTC; cdr3_aa: CASSLTNKNGYTF
cdr3_length: 15; v_call: TRBV2; j_call: TRBJ1-5; clone_size: few; d_call: TRBD1; cdr3_nt: TGTGCCAGCGGGGGAGGACAGGGGAACAATCAGCCCCAGCATTTT; cdr3_aa: CASGGGQGNNQPQHF
cdr3_length: 15; v_call: TRBV28; j_call: TRBJ2-7; clone_size: many; d_call: -; cdr3_nt: TGTGCCAGCAGTTCCCCCTGGGGCACATCATACGAGCAGTACTTC; cdr3_aa: CASSSPWGTSYEQYF
cdr3_length: 16; v_call: TRBV12-3/TRBV12-4; j_call: TRBJ2-1; clone_size: many; d_call: TRBD1; cdr3_nt: TGTGCCAGCAGTTGGGACAGGGGAAGCTCCTACAATGAGCAGTTCTTC; cdr3_aa: CASSWDRGSSYNEQFF